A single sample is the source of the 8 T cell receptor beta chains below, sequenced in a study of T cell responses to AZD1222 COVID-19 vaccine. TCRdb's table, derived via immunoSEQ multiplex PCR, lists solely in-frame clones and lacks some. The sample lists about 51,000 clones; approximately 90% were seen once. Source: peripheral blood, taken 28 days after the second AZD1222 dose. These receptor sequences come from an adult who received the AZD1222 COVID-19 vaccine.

The CDR3 DNA reads TGTGCCAGCAGTTTATCGGGCTATGGCTACACCTTC. This encodes CASSLSGYGYTF. The J gene is TRBJ1-2, the V gene TRBV28; no definite D call. The V gene's germline CDR1 is MDHEN and CDR2 SYDVKM. The V and J ends lost 1 base and 4 bases respectively, with 4 bases between them. This CDR3 region has 12 residues.

The CDR3 loop is CAISEFGTGTYNEQFF. The CDR3 bases are TGTGCCATCAGTGAATTCGGGACGGGAACCTACAATGAGCAGTTCTTC. This chain uses TRBV10-3 with TRBJ2-1; tentatively, D is TRBD1 or TRBD2 (5 bases each). Germline CDR1 is ENHRY and CDR2 is SYGVKD. The CDR3 extends over 16 amino acids. V shed 3 bases and J shed 2 bases, with 14 bases lying between them.

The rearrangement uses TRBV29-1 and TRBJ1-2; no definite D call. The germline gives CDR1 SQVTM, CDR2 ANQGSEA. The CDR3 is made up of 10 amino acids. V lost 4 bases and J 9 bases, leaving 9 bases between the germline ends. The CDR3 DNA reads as TGCAGCGTTGTGGAATCGAGCTACACCTTC. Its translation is CSVVESSYTF. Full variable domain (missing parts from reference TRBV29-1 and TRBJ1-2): SAVISQKPSRDICQRGTSLTIQCQVDSQVTMMFWYRQQPGQSLTLIATANQGSEATYESGFVIDKFPISRPNLTFSTLTVSNMSPEDSSIYLCSVVESSYTFGSGTRLTVV.

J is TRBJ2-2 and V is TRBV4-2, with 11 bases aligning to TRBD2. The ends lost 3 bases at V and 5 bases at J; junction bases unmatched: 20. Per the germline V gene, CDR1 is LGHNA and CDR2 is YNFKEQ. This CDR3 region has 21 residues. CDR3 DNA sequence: TGTGCCAGCAGCCAGGACCTCGACGGGCTAGCGGGAGGTTCGGGTACCGGGGAGCTGTTTTTT. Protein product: CASSQDLDGLAGGSGTGELFF.

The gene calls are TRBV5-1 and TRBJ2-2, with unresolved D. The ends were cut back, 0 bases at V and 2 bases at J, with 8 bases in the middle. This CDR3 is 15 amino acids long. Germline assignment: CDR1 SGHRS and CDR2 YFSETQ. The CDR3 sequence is CASSLEAGNTGELFF. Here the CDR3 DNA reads TGCGCCAGCAGCTTGGAGGCAGGTAACACCGGGGAGCTGTTTTTT.

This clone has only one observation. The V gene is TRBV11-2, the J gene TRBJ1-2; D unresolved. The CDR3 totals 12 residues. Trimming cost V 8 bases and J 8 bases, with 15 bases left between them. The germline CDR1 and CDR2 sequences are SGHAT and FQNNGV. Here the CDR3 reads CASLTWGGGYTF. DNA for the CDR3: TGTGCCAGCCTGACTTGGGGTGGGGGCTACACCTTC.

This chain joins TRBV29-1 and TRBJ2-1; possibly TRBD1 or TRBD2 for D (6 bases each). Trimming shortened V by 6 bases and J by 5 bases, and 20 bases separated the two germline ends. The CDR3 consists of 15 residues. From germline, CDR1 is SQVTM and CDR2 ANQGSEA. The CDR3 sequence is CSVASSSGADNEQFF. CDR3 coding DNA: TGCAGCGTCGCATCCTCCTCGGGGGCCGACAATGAGCAGTTCTTC.

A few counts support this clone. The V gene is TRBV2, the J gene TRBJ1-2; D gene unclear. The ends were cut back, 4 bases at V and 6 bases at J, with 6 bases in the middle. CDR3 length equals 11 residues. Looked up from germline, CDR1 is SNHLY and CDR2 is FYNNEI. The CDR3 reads CASSGTDGYTF. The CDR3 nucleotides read TGTGCCAGCAGTGGAACAGATGGCTACACCTTC.